This T cell receptor beta chain was captured by sequencing in a study of CD8 T cells in Susac syndrome. Peripheral blood CD8+ and CD4+ T cells were profiled by TCR beta sequencing. Each Susac syndrome patient had definite or probable disease by recently defined criteria. Isolation of CD8+ and CD4+ T cells was performed negatively, whereas enrichment of TEMRA cells was done by FACS. With random hexamers, 0.5 to 1 ug RNA was reverse transcribed. Across 54 Vbeta and 13 Jbeta, immunoSEQ multiplex PCR amplified TCR beta CDR3. In TCRdb, the immunoSEQ multiplex PCR reads were re-called with MiXCR into one record per CDR3 protein. Among 75,000 to 80,000 distinct CDR3 sequences listed, roughly 94% were seen once. Sequences were obtained from CD8+ T cells from PBMCs. The clonotype comes from a human donor with Susac syndrome.

The CDR3 region has the DNA TGTGCTAGTGGTTTGGGACTAGCAGGAGGTTATGAGCAGTTCTTC. This translates into CASGLGLAGGYEQFF. The V gene is TRBV12-5, the J gene TRBJ2-1; 7 bases are shared with TRBD2. CDR3 size: 15 residues. V lost 1 base and J lost 8; bases outside the gene matches: 8. Looked up from germline, CDR1 is LGHNT and CDR2 is FRNRAP.